This T cell receptor beta chain derives from a study of blood T cell repertoires in COVID-19. The germline gives CDR1 ENHRY, CDR2 SYGVKD. Between the trimmed V and J ends, which lost 0 bases and 6 bases, there was a span of 10 bases. The CDR3 covers 14 residues. TCRdb keeps only in-frame clones here, not all; method: immunoSEQ multiplex PCR. The sample holds about 190,000 clones, around nine tenths seen once. Sequencing was done on a sample of peripheral blood. The gene calls are TRBV10-3 and TRBJ2-3; weak D call: TRBD2 (5 bases). This TCR came from a man aged 65-85 years with active or convalescent COVID-19. The CDR3 region is CAISESPTGDTQYF. CDR3 bases: TGTGCCATCAGTGAGTCTCCCACGGGGGATACGCAGTATTTT.